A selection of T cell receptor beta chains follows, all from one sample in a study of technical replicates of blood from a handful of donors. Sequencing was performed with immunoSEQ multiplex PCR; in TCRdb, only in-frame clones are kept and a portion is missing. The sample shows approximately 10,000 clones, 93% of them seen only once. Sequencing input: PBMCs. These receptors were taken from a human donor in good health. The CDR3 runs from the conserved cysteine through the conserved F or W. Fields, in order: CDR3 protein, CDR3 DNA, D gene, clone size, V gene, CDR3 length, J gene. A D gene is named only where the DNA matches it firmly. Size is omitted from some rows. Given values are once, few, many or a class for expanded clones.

CDR3 protein: CASSRLAGVGNEQFF
CDR3 DNA: TGTGCCAGCAGTCGCCTAGCGGGAGTCGGCAATGAGCAGTTCTTC
D gene: TRBD2
clone size: .
V gene: TRBV6-6
CDR3 length: 15
J gene: TRBJ2-1

CDR3 protein: CASKPPTGGYGYTF
CDR3 DNA: TGTGCCAGCAAGCCGCCGACAGGCGGGTATGGCTACACCTTC
D gene: .
clone size: .
V gene: TRBV6-5
CDR3 length: 14
J gene: TRBJ1-2

CDR3 protein: CASSLDATEEQYF
CDR3 DNA: TGTGCCAGCAGCTTAGATGCTACCGAAGAGCAGTACTTC
D gene: .
clone size: .
V gene: TRBV7-9
CDR3 length: 13
J gene: TRBJ2-7

CDR3 protein: CASSGSDRGAYNEQFF
CDR3 DNA: TGTGCCAGCAGTGGGTCTGACAGGGGGGCCTACAATGAGCAGTTCTTC
D gene: TRBD1
clone size: .
V gene: TRBV2
CDR3 length: 16
J gene: TRBJ2-1

CDR3 protein: CASGAWEANEQFF
CDR3 DNA: TGTGCCAGCGGAGCGTGGGAGGCAAATGAGCAGTTCTTC
D gene: .
clone size: .
V gene: TRBV25-1
CDR3 length: 13
J gene: TRBJ2-1

CDR3 protein: CASSFGQGNNEQFF
CDR3 DNA: TGTGCCAGCAGCTTCGGACAGGGAAACAATGAGCAGTTCTTC
D gene: TRBD1
clone size: .
V gene: TRBV5-8
CDR3 length: 14
J gene: TRBJ2-1

CDR3 protein: CASSEARSRAGGTLHF
CDR3 DNA: TGTGCCAGCAGTGAAGCAAGGTCCCGAGCAGGAGGGACCCTCCACTTT
D gene: .
clone size: .
V gene: TRBV2
CDR3 length: 16
J gene: TRBJ1-6

CDR3 protein: CASSILSSLRGETQYF
CDR3 DNA: TGTGCCAGTAGTATTCTGAGCAGTCTGCGGGGGGAGACCCAGTACTTC
D gene: TRBD2
clone size: .
V gene: TRBV19
CDR3 length: 16
J gene: TRBJ2-5

CDR3 protein: CASSYFQEGTEAFF
CDR3 DNA: TGTGCCAGCAGTTACTTTCAGGAGGGCACTGAAGCTTTCTTT
D gene: .
clone size: .
V gene: TRBV6-5
CDR3 length: 14
J gene: TRBJ1-1

CDR3 protein: CASSLDRWGYNEQFF
CDR3 DNA: TGTGCCAGCAGTTTGGACAGGTGGGGCTACAATGAGCAGTTCTTC
D gene: TRBD1
clone size: .
V gene: TRBV6-5
CDR3 length: 15
J gene: TRBJ2-1

CDR3 protein: CASSSGSGANVLTF
CDR3 DNA: TGCGCCAGCAGCTCAGGGTCCGGGGCCAACGTCCTGACTTTC
D gene: .
clone size: once
V gene: TRBV5-1
CDR3 length: 14
J gene: TRBJ2-6

CDR3 protein: CASSLAGGSTDTQYF
CDR3 DNA: TGCGCCAGCAGCCTAGCGGGGGGTTCCACAGATACGCAGTATTTT
D gene: TRBD2
clone size: .
V gene: TRBV10-2
CDR3 length: 15
J gene: TRBJ2-3

CDR3 protein: CASSLGRDTFTDTQYF
CDR3 DNA: TGTGCCAGCAGCTTAGGCCGGGACACATTCACAGATACGCAGTATTTT
D gene: .
clone size: few
V gene: TRBV11-3
CDR3 length: 16
J gene: TRBJ2-3

CDR3 protein: CAWRIGQHYEQYF
CDR3 DNA: TGTGCCTGGAGGATTGGACAGCACTACGAGCAGTACTTC
D gene: .
clone size: .
V gene: TRBV30
CDR3 length: 13
J gene: TRBJ2-7

CDR3 protein: CASSPPSGSRMNTEAFF
CDR3 DNA: TGCGCCAGCAGCCCTCCGTCGGGGTCGAGAATGAACACTGAAGCTTTCTTT
D gene: .
clone size: once
V gene: TRBV5-1
CDR3 length: 17
J gene: TRBJ1-1

CDR3 protein: CASSTTSGGGTGELFF
CDR3 DNA: TGTGCCAGCAGCACGACTAGCGGGGGGGGTACCGGGGAGCTGTTTTTT
D gene: TRBD2
clone size: .
V gene: TRBV7-6
CDR3 length: 16
J gene: TRBJ2-2

CDR3 protein: CASSQEGGTGRGYTF
CDR3 DNA: TGCGCCAGCAGCCAAGAAGGGGGGACAGGGAGAGGCTACACCTTC
D gene: TRBD1
clone size: .
V gene: TRBV4-1
CDR3 length: 15
J gene: TRBJ1-2

CDR3 protein: CASSYTRLADSYEQYF
CDR3 DNA: TGTGCCAGCAGTTACACCAGACTAGCGGACTCCTACGAGCAGTACTTC
D gene: TRBD2
clone size: once
V gene: TRBV6-6
CDR3 length: 16
J gene: TRBJ2-7

CDR3 protein: CASSQFGPGQPKYSGNTIYF
CDR3 DNA: TGTGCCAGCAGCCAATTTGGGCCGGGACAGCCAAAATACTCTGGAAACACCATATATTTT
D gene: TRBD1
clone size: .
V gene: TRBV7-8
CDR3 length: 20
J gene: TRBJ1-3

CDR3 protein: CASSFDRADQPQHF
CDR3 DNA: TGTGCCAGCAGTTTCGACAGGGCAGATCAGCCCCAGCATTTT
D gene: TRBD1
clone size: once
V gene: TRBV7-8
CDR3 length: 14
J gene: TRBJ1-5

CDR3 protein: CASSQDPGLETDTQYF
CDR3 DNA: TGCGCCAGCAGCCAAGATCCGGGACTAGAAACAGATACGCAGTATTTT
D gene: TRBD2
clone size: .
V gene: TRBV4-1
CDR3 length: 16
J gene: TRBJ2-3

CDR3 protein: CASSEQGGSSYEQYF
CDR3 DNA: TGTGCCAGCAGTGAACAGGGCGGGAGCTCCTACGAGCAGTACTTC
D gene: TRBD2
clone size: few
V gene: TRBV6-1
CDR3 length: 15
J gene: TRBJ2-7

CDR3 protein: CASSLGLAGANIQYF
CDR3 DNA: TGTGCCAGCAGCTTAGGTCTAGCGGGAGCAAACATTCAGTACTTC
D gene: TRBD2
clone size: .
V gene: TRBV7-8
CDR3 length: 15
J gene: TRBJ2-4

CDR3 protein: CASSSGVAKNIQYF
CDR3 DNA: TGTGCCAGCAGTTCGGGGGTAGCCAAAAACATTCAGTACTTC
D gene: .
clone size: .
V gene: TRBV27
CDR3 length: 14
J gene: TRBJ2-4

CDR3 protein: CASSLASRYTDTQYF
CDR3 DNA: TGTGCCAGCAGCTTAGCGTCGCGCTACACAGATACGCAGTATTTT
D gene: .
clone size: .
V gene: TRBV11-2
CDR3 length: 15
J gene: TRBJ2-3

CDR3 protein: CASSMGGNSNQPQHF
CDR3 DNA: TGTGCCAGTAGTATGGGCGGGAATAGCAATCAGCCCCAGCATTTT
D gene: .
clone size: .
V gene: TRBV19
CDR3 length: 15
J gene: TRBJ1-5

CDR3 protein: CASSTDRAKLFF
CDR3 DNA: TGTGCCAGCAGTACTGACAGGGCCAAACTGTTTTTT
D gene: TRBD1
clone size: .
V gene: TRBV2
CDR3 length: 12
J gene: TRBJ1-4

CDR3 protein: CASRTWRGSYGYTF
CDR3 DNA: TGTGCCAGCAGAACGTGGCGGGGGAGCTATGGCTACACCTTC
D gene: .
clone size: .
V gene: TRBV5-8
CDR3 length: 14
J gene: TRBJ1-2

CDR3 protein: CASHLAGQETQYF
CDR3 DNA: TGTGCCAGCCATTTAGCGGGACAAGAGACCCAGTACTTC
D gene: TRBD2
clone size: .
V gene: TRBV27
CDR3 length: 13
J gene: TRBJ2-5

CDR3 protein: CASNRRGLTDTQYF
CDR3 DNA: TGTGCCAGCAACCGGAGGGGTCTTACAGATACGCAGTATTTT
D gene: .
clone size: .
V gene: TRBV6-6
CDR3 length: 14
J gene: TRBJ2-3

CDR3 protein: CASGGLAGVPDTQYF
CDR3 DNA: TGTGCCAGCGGTGGACTAGCGGGAGTCCCAGATACGCAGTATTTT
D gene: TRBD2
clone size: .
V gene: TRBV7-8
CDR3 length: 15
J gene: TRBJ2-3

CDR3 protein: CASSLEGRGANEQFF
CDR3 DNA: TGCGCCAGCAGCTTGGAGGGCAGGGGGGCTAATGAGCAGTTCTTC
D gene: .
clone size: .
V gene: TRBV5-1
CDR3 length: 15
J gene: TRBJ2-1

CDR3 protein: CASSLGGSFQETQYF
CDR3 DNA: TGCGCCAGCAGCTTAGGCGGGAGTTTCCAAGAGACCCAGTACTTC
D gene: TRBD2
clone size: once
V gene: TRBV5-1
CDR3 length: 15
J gene: TRBJ2-5

CDR3 protein: CAWAPPGQGGETQYF
CDR3 DNA: TGTGCCTGGGCCCCCCCGGGACAGGGGGGAGAGACCCAGTACTTC
D gene: TRBD1
clone size: .
V gene: TRBV30
CDR3 length: 15
J gene: TRBJ2-5

CDR3 protein: CASSPPLAGDNEQFF
CDR3 DNA: TGTGCCAGCAGCCCCCCACTAGCGGGAGACAATGAGCAGTTCTTC
D gene: TRBD2
clone size: once
V gene: TRBV11-2
CDR3 length: 15
J gene: TRBJ2-1

CDR3 protein: CASSFPSGSNTGELFF
CDR3 DNA: TGTGCCAGCAGTTTCCCTAGCGGATCGAACACCGGGGAGCTGTTTTTT
D gene: TRBD2
clone size: .
V gene: TRBV28
CDR3 length: 16
J gene: TRBJ2-2

CDR3 protein: CASSPPGHYATNEKLFF
CDR3 DNA: TGTGCCAGCTCACCTCCGGGACACTATGCAACTAATGAAAAACTGTTTTTT
D gene: .
clone size: .
V gene: TRBV18
CDR3 length: 17
J gene: TRBJ1-4

CDR3 protein: CASSRDRIGTGELFF
CDR3 DNA: TGTGCCAGCAGCCGGGACAGAATTGGCACCGGGGAGCTGTTTTTT
D gene: TRBD1
clone size: .
V gene: TRBV9
CDR3 length: 15
J gene: TRBJ2-2

CDR3 protein: CASPKGLAGDYEQYF
CDR3 DNA: TGTGCCAGCCCAAAAGGACTAGCGGGGGACTACGAGCAGTACTTC
D gene: TRBD2
clone size: once
V gene: TRBV6-1
CDR3 length: 15
J gene: TRBJ2-7

CDR3 protein: CASSQGLAGSYEQYF
CDR3 DNA: TGTGCCAGCAGCCAAGGACTAGCGGGCTCCTACGAGCAGTACTTC
D gene: TRBD2
clone size: .
V gene: TRBV4-2
CDR3 length: 15
J gene: TRBJ2-7

CDR3 protein: CASSTGQGVYEQYF
CDR3 DNA: TGTGCCAGTAGTACCGGGCAGGGGGTCTACGAGCAGTACTTC
D gene: TRBD1
clone size: once
V gene: TRBV19
CDR3 length: 14
J gene: TRBJ2-7

CDR3 protein: CASSLPRVQIHEQYF
CDR3 DNA: TGTGCCAGCAGCTTACCCCGGGTCCAGATCCACGAGCAGTACTTC
D gene: .
clone size: .
V gene: TRBV11-2
CDR3 length: 15
J gene: TRBJ2-7

CDR3 protein: CASSGAGRSYEQYF
CDR3 DNA: TGTGCCAGCAGCGGAGCGGGAAGGTCCTACGAGCAGTACTTC
D gene: TRBD2
clone size: .
V gene: TRBV5-6
CDR3 length: 14
J gene: TRBJ2-7

CDR3 protein: CASGRTGGIYEQYF
CDR3 DNA: TGTGCTAGTGGCCGGACAGGGGGTATTTACGAGCAGTACTTC
D gene: TRBD1
clone size: .
V gene: TRBV12-5
CDR3 length: 14
J gene: TRBJ2-7

CDR3 protein: CASSRTSGTNSYEQYF
CDR3 DNA: TGTGCCAGCAGCCGAACGTCCGGGACAAATTCCTACGAGCAGTACTTC
D gene: .
clone size: .
V gene: TRBV28
CDR3 length: 16
J gene: TRBJ2-7

CDR3 protein: CASSLDGRGEQFF
CDR3 DNA: TGTGCCAGCAGCTTGGACGGGAGGGGTGAGCAGTTCTTC
D gene: TRBD2
clone size: .
V gene: TRBV5-8
CDR3 length: 13
J gene: TRBJ2-1

CDR3 protein: CASSHRESSTDTQYF
CDR3 DNA: TGTGCCAGCAGCCATCGCGAATCTAGCACAGATACGCAGTATTTT
D gene: .
clone size: .
V gene: TRBV2
CDR3 length: 15
J gene: TRBJ2-3

CDR3 protein: CASSLAAGRGEKLFF
CDR3 DNA: TGTGCCAGCAGCTTAGCGGCAGGGAGGGGAGAAAAACTGTTTTTT
D gene: .
clone size: .
V gene: TRBV7-8
CDR3 length: 15
J gene: TRBJ1-4

CDR3 protein: CASSSRDNARRGLGYTF
CDR3 DNA: TGTGCCAGCAGTTCCCGAGACAATGCCCGCAGGGGATTAGGCTACACCTTC
D gene: .
clone size: .
V gene: TRBV28
CDR3 length: 17
J gene: TRBJ1-2

CDR3 protein: CASRATTEAFF
CDR3 DNA: TGTGCCAGCAGGGCAACCACTGAAGCTTTCTTT
D gene: .
clone size: .
V gene: TRBV28
CDR3 length: 11
J gene: TRBJ1-1

CDR3 protein: CASSPNPVSYEQYF
CDR3 DNA: TGTGCCAGCTCACCTAACCCGGTCTCCTACGAGCAGTACTTC
D gene: .
clone size: .
V gene: TRBV18
CDR3 length: 14
J gene: TRBJ2-7

CDR3 protein: CASSEVSGGRNTIYF
CDR3 DNA: TGTGCCAGCAGTGAAGTGAGCGGGGGGCGAAACACCATATATTTT
D gene: .
clone size: .
V gene: TRBV6-1
CDR3 length: 15
J gene: TRBJ1-3

CDR3 protein: CASSQEGGTGDQPQHF
CDR3 DNA: TGCGCCAGCAGCCAAGAGGGAGGGACAGGCGATCAGCCCCAGCATTTT
D gene: TRBD1
clone size: .
V gene: TRBV4-1
CDR3 length: 16
J gene: TRBJ1-5

CDR3 protein: CASSVAGISGYTF
CDR3 DNA: TGTGCCAGCAGTGTGGCAGGGATTTCTGGCTACACCTTC
D gene: .
clone size: .
V gene: TRBV2
CDR3 length: 13
J gene: TRBJ1-2

CDR3 protein: CAISVGQGLDTEAFF
CDR3 DNA: TGTGCCATCAGTGTCGGACAGGGGCTCGACACTGAAGCTTTCTTT
D gene: TRBD1
clone size: .
V gene: TRBV10-3
CDR3 length: 15
J gene: TRBJ1-1